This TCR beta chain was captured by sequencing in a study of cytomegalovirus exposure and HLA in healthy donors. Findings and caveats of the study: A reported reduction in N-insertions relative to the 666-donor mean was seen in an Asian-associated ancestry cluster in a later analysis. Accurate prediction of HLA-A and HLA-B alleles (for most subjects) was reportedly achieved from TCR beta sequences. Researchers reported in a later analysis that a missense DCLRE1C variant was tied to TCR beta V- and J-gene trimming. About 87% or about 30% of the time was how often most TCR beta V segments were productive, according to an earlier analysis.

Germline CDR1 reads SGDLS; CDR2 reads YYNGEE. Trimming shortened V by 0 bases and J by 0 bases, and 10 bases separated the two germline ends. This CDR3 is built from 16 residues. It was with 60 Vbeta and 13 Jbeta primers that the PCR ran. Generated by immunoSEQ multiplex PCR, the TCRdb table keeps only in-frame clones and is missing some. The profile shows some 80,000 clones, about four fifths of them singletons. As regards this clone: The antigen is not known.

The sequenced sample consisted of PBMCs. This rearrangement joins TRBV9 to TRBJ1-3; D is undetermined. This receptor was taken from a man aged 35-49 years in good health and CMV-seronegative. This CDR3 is CASSVEGGSSGNTIYF. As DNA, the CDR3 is TGTGCCAGCAGCGTAGAAGGCGGGAGCTCTGGAAACACCATATATTTT.